The clone carrying this TCR beta chain is classed as medium-sized. As yet, its antigen is unknown. The CDR3 goes on 3 residues after the read ends, and that part is filled in from the germline J gene. These data are taken from a study of T cell clonality in common variable immunodeficiency. CVID subjects were neither ill nor on immunomodulatory or immunosuppressive medication at sampling. The CDR3 spans 14 residues. Between the trimmed V and J ends, which lost 5 bases and 2 bases, there was a span of 13 bases. CDR1 is SGHNT and CDR2 is YYREEE in the germline V gene (reference sequence). The study, taken as a whole, reports: Common variable immunodeficiency TCR beta sequences reportedly had fewer deletions and N-nucleotide insertions.

Data came from immunoSEQ multiplex PCR; TCRdb stores just in-frame clones and leaves some out. The repertoire has 25,000 to 30,000 clones, none seen only once; the ten largest take approximately 3%. The TCR was taken from a human donor with common variable immunodeficiency. This chain uses TRBV5-4 with TRBJ2-5; a weak D match, TRBD1 (7 bases). Sequenced material: peripheral blood mononuclear cells. CDR3 DNA (partial): TGTGCCAGCAGGGTATCAGGGGGGCAAGAGACC. It is translated as CASRVSGGQET. The entire CDR3 protein reads CASRVSGGQETQYF.